Sequencing of this TCR beta chain was carried out in a study of human T cells and chemical hapten exposure. Trimming cost V 8 bases and J 3 bases; bases outside gene matches: 7. Germline V lookup: CDR1 KGHDR, CDR2 SFDVKD. The CDR3 length is 15 residues. Time point specified: patch test 1, 2 weeks after DPC sensitization. Treatment of the sample: therapeutic diphenylcyclopropenone sensitization with weekly scalp DPC. TCRdb recomputed calls from the RACE reads with MiXCR, one row per CDR3 protein. The sample has under 200,000 distinct CDR3 sequences, more than 14% seen once; the top ten hold 1.5% to 2%.

The source is a woman younger than 45 with alopecia areata. Some clones in this sample may be carry-over from other donors' samples. This chain connects TRBV24-1 to TRBJ2-2, with 8 bases matching TRBD2. This material consisted of whole blood, taken in connection with sensitization to the hapten diphenylcyclopropenone (DPC). CDR3 bases: TGTGCCACCATGAGAAGCGGGAGAGACACCGGGGAGCTGTTTTTT. It translates to CATMRSGRDTGELFF.